This section outlines one T cell receptor (beta chain) sequence together with its context. Its antigen is as yet unknown. The CDR3 consists of 13 residues. The germline CDR1 and CDR2 sequences are MNHEY and SVGAGI. Trimming took off 7 bases at V and 4 bases at J, with 13 bases between the two ends. Libraries were prepared by immunoSEQ multiplex PCR; TCRdb keeps only in-frame clonotypes and omits some of them. This sample has about 8,300 clones; almost 90% occur once, and the top ten carry about a fifth. This entry is derived from a study of lymphopenia after photon versus proton radiotherapy. Study-wide results and caveats: Relative stability marked proton patients; photon patients lost diversity and naive cells. After lymphocyte nadir, photon-treated repertoires showed oligoclonal expansion, especially CD8+ Temra.

The chain carries TRBV6-5 and TRBJ2-5; no clear D gene. The material sequenced was peripheral blood, taken from a patient treated with photon-based radiotherapy. This receptor was identified in a man at least 80 years old with cholangiocarcinoma. CDR3 nucleotide sequence: TGTGCCAGCATAAGGCCGGGCATAGAGACCCAGTACTTC. Its protein is CASIRPGIETQYF.